The 22 T cell receptor beta chains below all came from one sample that was sequenced in a study of shared T cell receptors in the human thymus. Clones were sequenced by immunoSEQ multiplex PCR, and TCRdb holds only the in-frame ones, with some missing. Of 700,000 or so clones in the sample, 70% to 90% were seen once. This sample also appeared in a second study, on human thymus T cells.

Sequenced: thymocytes. The receptors derive from a girl less than two years old with a congenital heart defect.

On this clone: An end of the junction differs from the germline gene, which may be a read error. Different DNA sequences within this sample yield the same CDR3. The chain recombines TRBV15 with TRBJ2-5; 11 positions match TRBD2. The CDR3 extends over 14 amino acids. Germline CDR1 LNHNV, CDR2 YYDKDF (reference sequence). DNA for the CDR3: TGTGCCACTAGCAGAGTCAGACTAGCGGGAACCCAGTACTTC. This encodes CATSRVRLAGTQYF.

The CDR3 nucleotides read TGTGCCAGCAGCAACATTTGGAGCGGGGGGGCGCGAGAGACCCAGTACTTC. Amino acid sequence: CASSNIWSGGARETQYF. The rearrangement uses TRBV9 and TRBJ2-5, with 10 bases aligning to TRBD2. This CDR3 contains 17 residues. Germline CDR1 is SGDLS and CDR2 is YYNGEE. The J segment lost 4 bases and the V segment lost 4 bases, leaving 13 bases of the junction unmatched.

V gene TRBV30 combines with J gene TRBJ1-1, with D maybe TRBD1 (5 bases). Trimming took off 0 bases at V and 6 bases at J, with 14 bases between the two ends. The CDR3 is 14 amino acids. Germline CDR1 and CDR2: GTSNPN and SVGIG (reference sequence). The CDR3 nucleotides read TGTGCCTGGAGTGTAACCGGGGGAGGGGCTGAAGCTTTCTTT. This gives the protein CAWSVTGGGAEAFF.

This chain joins TRBV4-2 and TRBJ2-3; 8 positions agree with TRBD2. Germline CDR1 is LGHNA and CDR2 is YNFKEQ. This CDR3 has 19 amino acids. V gave up 6 bases and J gave up 2 bases; unmatched junction bases: 19. The CDR3 reads CASRGSILTSGGYTDTQYF. CDR3 coding DNA: TGTGCCAGCAGAGGGTCGATACTAACCAGCGGGGGATACACAGATACGCAGTATTTT.

The chain combines TRBV29-1 with TRBJ1-1; D call uncertain. Germline V gene sequence: CDR1 SQVTM, CDR2 ANQGSEA. This CDR3 has 15 amino acids. Trimming left V 7 bases short and J 1 base short, with 19 bases between. The DNA of the CDR3 is TGCAGCGCCCGCAGTGTAAGATCCGAGAACACTGAAGCTTTCTTT. Its translation is CSARSVRSENTEAFF. The full variable domain, in which reference TRBV29-1 and TRBJ1-1 provide the parts outside the CDR3, is SAVISQKPSRDICQRGTSLTIQCQVDSQVTMMFWYRQQPGQSLTLIATANQGSEATYESGFVIDKFPISRPNLTFSTLTVSNMSPEDSSIYLCSARSVRSENTEAFFGQGTRLTVV.

The rearrangement joins TRBV6-1 to TRBJ1-2; TRBD1 matches at 8 bases. Germline V gene lookup returns CDR1 MNHNS and CDR2 SASEGT. The CDR3 totals 16 residues. Trimming took 0 bases from V and 5 from J; bases not matched to a gene: 8. CDR3 sequence: CASSEAPQGQVYGYTF. The CDR3 DNA is TGTGCCAGCAGTGAAGCGCCTCAGGGACAGGTTTATGGCTACACCTTC.

The CDR3 sequence is CASSFVHRDTEAFF. CDR3 sequence (DNA): TGTGCCAGCAGTTTTGTGCACCGGGACACTGAAGCTTTCTTT. The V call is TRBV28, the J call TRBJ1-1; D uncertain. V was pared by 3 bases and J by 3 bases, with 11 bases between. CDR1 MDHEN and CDR2 SYDVKM come from the germline V gene. The CDR3 totals 14 residues.

The chain joins TRBV5-6 to TRBJ1-1, with TRBD1 identical over 8 bases. This CDR3 has 16 residues. The germline gives CDR1 SGHDT, CDR2 YYEEEE. The junction had 13 bases not matched to a gene; V was cut back by 6 bases and J by 3 bases. In DNA, the CDR3 is TGTGCCAGCACCTTAGGACAGGGTCCCCGCGACACTGAAGCTTTCTTT. Amino acids: CASTLGQGPRDTEAFF.

The chain couples TRBV4-3 to TRBJ1-1; 7 nucleotides align to TRBD1. With V trimmed by 3 bases and J by 6 bases, 4 bases remained unmatched. CDR1 is LGHNA and CDR2 is YSLEER in the germline V gene. CDR3 length equals 13 residues. DNA of the CDR3: TGCGCCAGCAGCCACCGACAGGGTTCTGAAGCTTTCTTT. Amino acids: CASSHRQGSEAFF.

V and J are TRBV27 and TRBJ2-7; 10 bases map to TRBD2. Germline trimming cut 5 bases from V and 1 base from J; bases unmatched to any gene: 5. Germline CDR1 is MNHEY and CDR2 is SMNVEV (reference sequence). This CDR3 contains 15 residues. CDR3 region: CASSNLAGVSYEQYF. CDR3 DNA: TGTGCCAGCAGTAATCTAGCGGGGGTATCCTACGAGCAGTACTTC.

For the CDR3, the DNA is TGCAGCGTCACGGACTCCCTGGGCGAGCAGTTCTTC. It specifies CSVTDSLGEQFF. The rearrangement joins TRBV29-1 to TRBJ2-1; perhaps TRBD2 as D (5 bases). Per the germline V gene, CDR1 is SQVTM and CDR2 is ANQGSEA. Trimming shortened V by 6 bases and J by 10 bases, and 16 bases separated the two germline ends. The length of the CDR3 is 12 residues.

In nucleotides, the CDR3 is TGCGCCAGCAGCCCCGGGACAGGGCCCCTCTCTGGAAACACCATATATTTT. Translated, it gives CASSPGTGPLSGNTIYF. The chain has TRBV5-1 and TRBJ1-3, with 9 bases aligning to TRBD1. Unmatched junction bases numbered 8, after V lost 4 bases and J lost 0 bases. The CDR3 has 17 amino acids. Germline values: CDR1 SGHRS, CDR2 YFSETQ.

The chain links TRBV5-1 to TRBJ2-6, with D perhaps matching TRBD1 (5 bases). V lost 2 bases to trimming and J lost 0 bases, with 12 bases between them. Germline V gene lookup returns CDR1 SGHRS and CDR2 YFSETQ. The CDR3 loop spans 17 amino acids. This CDR3 reads CASSFAGPLSGANVLTF. The CDR3 coding sequence is TGCGCCAGCAGCTTCGCAGGGCCCCTCTCTGGGGCCAACGTCCTGACTTTC.

This chain links TRBV4-1 with TRBJ2-1; 9 bases agree with TRBD2. The CDR3 extends over 19 amino acids. Germline CDR1 reads MGHRA; CDR2 reads YSYEKL. Germline trimming cut 0 bases from V and 1 base from J; bases unmatched to any gene: 10. The CDR3 protein is CASSQDPAGGPVSYNEQFF. CDR3 DNA sequence: TGCGCCAGCAGCCAAGATCCGGCGGGGGGGCCGGTATCCTACAATGAGCAGTTCTTC.

The chain couples TRBV19 to TRBJ2-7; 10 bases align to TRBD1. The CDR3 runs 22 residues. V lost 0 bases and J lost 0; bases outside the gene matches: 20. The germline gives CDR1 LNHDA, CDR2 SQIVND (reference sequence). CDR3 region: CASSIDFGTGTGDPFSSYEQYF. Written as DNA, the CDR3 is TGTGCCAGTAGTATAGATTTCGGAACCGGGACAGGGGACCCATTCAGCTCCTACGAGCAGTACTTC.

The chain couples TRBV6-4 to TRBJ2-3, with TRBD2 as a possible D gene (5 bases). Germline V gives CDR1 MRHNA, CDR2 SNTAGT. Trimming left V 2 bases short and J 7 bases short, with 10 bases between. CDR3 size: 13 residues. CDR3 DNA: TGTGCCAGCAGTGACGGTAGAGGGAATACGCAGTATTTT. This codes for CASSDGRGNTQYF.

The chain is built from TRBV7-2 and TRBJ1-4, with D perhaps matching TRBD1 (6 bases). The CDR3 extends over 14 amino acids. Trimming shortened V by 6 bases and J by 8 bases, and 16 bases separated the two germline ends. Per germline, CDR1 SGHTA and CDR2 FQGNSA. The CDR3 DNA reads TGTGCCAGCAGTACGACAGGCCCCCACGAAAAACTGTTTTTT. It yields the protein CASSTTGPHEKLFF.

The chain couples TRBV5-1 to TRBJ1-1; TRBD1 matches at 7 bases. The germline V gene has CDR1 SGHRS and CDR2 YFSETQ. The length of the CDR3 is 17 residues. The V gene end was trimmed by 0 bases and the J gene end by 4 bases; junction bases not matched to a gene: 12. CDR3 sequence (DNA): TGCGCCAGCAGCTTGGTTGACAGGGTCGCGTTCAGCACTGAAGCTTTCTTT. This sequence encodes CASSLVDRVAFSTEAFF. The variable domain in full, with the rest retrieved from reference TRBV5-1 and TRBJ1-1, is KAGVTQTPRYLIKTRGQQVTLSCSPISGHRSVSWYQQTPGQGLQFLFEYFSETQRNKGNFPGRFSGRQFSNSRSEMNVSTLELGDSALYLCASSLVDRVAFSTEAFFGQGTRLTVV.

This clone was recorded only once. The chain uses TRBV5-8 and TRBJ1-2; D might be TRBD1 (5 bases). The V end was cut by 3 bases, the J end by 5 bases, with 17 bases between. The CDR3 has 15 amino acids. The V gene's germline CDR1 is SGHTS and CDR2 YDEGEE. In DNA form, the CDR3 reads TGTGCCAGCAGCTGGGGGGGACCGACCGATTATGGCTACACCTTC. This gives the protein CASSWGGPTDYGYTF.

The rearrangement joins TRBV27 to TRBJ1-6; TRBD1 aligns across 11 bases. Germline lookup yields CDR1 MNHEY and CDR2 SMNVEV (reference sequence). The CDR3 is 17 amino acids. With 7 bases clipped from V and 9 bases from J, the junction kept 14 bases outside the gene matches. The CDR3 spells CASTPRGSGTGGSPLHF. CDR3 DNA: TGTGCCAGCACCCCGAGGGGGTCGGGGACAGGGGGTTCACCCCTCCACTTT.

This clone occurred a few times. The V and J genes are TRBV6-6 and TRBJ1-1; unclear D gene. The CDR3 totals 12 residues. CDR1 is MNHNY, CDR2 SVGAGI, per germline (reference sequence). The germline V and J ends were trimmed by 7 bases and 4 bases, with 10 bases remaining between them. CDR3 DNA sequence: TGTGCCAGCATTCCCGGTCCCACTGAAGCTTTCTTT. Translating it yields CASIPGPTEAFF.

V and J are TRBV28 and TRBJ2-5; TRBD2 aligns across 13 bases. The CDR3 runs 16 residues. With V trimmed by 1 base and J by 5 bases, 4 bases remained unmatched. From germline, CDR1 is MDHEN and CDR2 SYDVKM. CDR3 sequence reads: CASSLLTSGGRETQYF. The CDR3 region has the DNA TGTGCCAGCAGTTTATTGACTAGCGGGGGGAGGGAGACCCAGTACTTC.